This T cell receptor (beta chain) originates from a study of T cell repertoires in cytomegalovirus infection. The V gene end was trimmed by 5 bases and the J gene end by 8 bases; junction bases not matched to a gene: 9. The CDR3 is 15 amino acids. Germline V gene lookup returns CDR1 ENHRY and CDR2 SYGVKD. From the reads, TCRdb called clonotypes with MiXCR, one entry per CDR3 protein. The sample includes around 530,000 distinct CDR3 sequences, more than 25% seen only once; the top ten take about 13%. Source material: PBMCs. The TCR sequence derives from a human donor in good health (CMV status not recorded). Some clones in this sample may be carry-over from other donors' samples. The chain carries TRBV10-3 and TRBJ2-1, with TRBD2 identical over 10 bases. CDR3: CAISTSGTSVDEQFF. The CDR3 coding sequence is TGTGCCATCAGTACCTCCGGGACTAGCGTCGATGAGCAGTTCTTC.